One and the same sample provided the 17 T cell receptor beta chains below, sequenced in a study of shared T cell receptors in the human thymus. TCRdb keeps only in-frame clones here, not all; method: immunoSEQ multiplex PCR. The sample yields 500,000 to 750,000 clones, 85% to 90% seen once. These data were also reused for a study on human thymus T cells.

What was sequenced was thymocytes. Receptors originate from a boy in the first two years of life with a congenital heart defect.

This clone was detected once. V and J are TRBV29-1 and TRBJ2-4; maybe TRBD2 (6 bases). This CDR3 region has 14 residues. The germline V gene has CDR1 SQVTM and CDR2 ANQGSEA. V lost 7 bases to trimming and J lost 0 bases, with 13 bases between them. CDR3 region: CSAGGTLAKNIQYF. The CDR3 bases are TGCAGCGCTGGCGGGACGCTAGCCAAAAACATTCAGTACTTC.

This clone came up a few times. The rearrangement uses TRBV5-6 and TRBJ2-3, with 7 bases fitting TRBD2. The CDR3 totals 16 residues. CDR1 is SGHDT, CDR2 YYEEEE, per germline. V trimming: 3 bases; J trimming: 3 bases; junction bases outside the gene matches: 10. CDR3 amino acids: CASSSGGGPPTDTQYF. The CDR3 DNA is TGTGCCAGCAGCTCGGGAGGAGGGCCCCCTACAGATACGCAGTATTTT. Full variable domain (outside the CDR3, taken from reference TRBV5-6 and TRBJ2-3): DAGVTQSPTHLIKTRGQQVTLRCSPKSGHDTVSWYQQALGQGPQFIFQYYEEEERQRGNFPDRFSGHQFPNYSSELNVNALLLGDSALYLCASSSGGGPPTDTQYFGPGTRLTVL.

This clone occurred once. V and J are TRBV5-1 and TRBJ2-7, with 10 nucleotides matching TRBD1. Unmatched junction bases numbered 6, after V lost 0 bases and J lost 3 bases. The germline V gene encodes CDR1 SGHRS and CDR2 YFSETQ. The length of the CDR3 is 16 residues. Written as DNA, the CDR3 is TGCGCCAGCAGCTTGGGGGACAGGGGTCAGCACTACGAGCAGTACTTC. Protein: CASSLGDRGQHYEQYF.

The gene calls are TRBV5-1 and TRBJ2-1; tentative D call: TRBD1 (5 bases). The CDR3 extends over 17 amino acids. Germline-derived CDR1 and CDR2 are SGHRS and YFSETQ. V lost 0 bases and J 6 bases, leaving 19 bases between the germline ends. The CDR3: CASSLALGPGRGNEQFF. CDR3 DNA sequence: TGCGCCAGCAGCTTGGCCCTCGGCCCAGGGCGAGGCAATGAGCAGTTCTTC.

The chain joins TRBV7-8 to TRBJ2-7; D possibly corresponds to TRBD1 (5 bases). Germline CDR1 reads SGHVS; CDR2 reads FQNEAQ. V was pared by 1 base and J by 2 bases, with 15 bases between. This CDR3 spans 16 amino acids. As DNA, the CDR3 is TGTGCCAGCAGCTTAGGGTCGGTTGGGGCGACCTACGAGCAGTACTTC. This codes for CASSLGSVGATYEQYF. Filled out from reference TRBV7-8 and TRBJ2-7, the complete variable domain reads GAGVSQSPRYKVAKRGQDVALRCDPISGHVSLFWYQQALGQGPEFLTYFQNEAQLDKSGLPSDRFFAERPEGSVSTLKIQRTQQEDSAVYLCASSLGSVGATYEQYFGPGTRLTVT.

The rearrangement links TRBV19 to TRBJ2-5; 7 bases are shared with TRBD2. The ends lost 6 bases at V and 1 base at J; junction bases unmatched: 8. CDR1 is LNHDA, CDR2 SQIVND, per germline (reference sequence). The CDR3 runs 15 residues. As DNA, the CDR3 is TGTGCCAGTAGCCCTAGGACTAGTTCCCAAGAGACCCAGTACTTC. Translation gives CASSPRTSSQETQYF.

This clone has just a few counts. This rearrangement joins TRBV10-1 to TRBJ2-7; a weak D match, TRBD2 (5 bases). V lost 10 bases to trimming and J lost 7 bases, with 26 bases between them. The length of the CDR3 is 15 residues. Germline lookup yields CDR1 WNHNN and CDR2 SYGVQD (reference sequence). The CDR3, as DNA: TGCGCCACCAAAGAGCGGTCCGGGGAGCAAGGGGAGCAGTACTTC. It is translated as CATKERSGEQGEQYF.

This clone occurred a few times. The gene calls are TRBV29-1 and TRBJ1-3; the match to TRBD1 covers 12 bases. Germline loops: CDR1 SQVTM, CDR2 ANQGSEA. This CDR3 spans 14 amino acids. J lost 3 bases, V lost 7 bases, and 4 bases had no gene match. For the CDR3, the DNA is TGCAGCGCAGGGACAGGGGGCGATGGAAACACCATATATTTT. It translates to CSAGTGGDGNTIYF.

CDR3 residues: CATQRQITYEQYF. The CDR3 DNA reads TGTGCCACCCAAAGACAGATTACCTACGAGCAGTACTTC. This chain uses TRBV6-1 with TRBJ2-7; TRBD1 might be the D (5 bases). The CDR3 totals 13 residues. Germline lookup yields CDR1 MNHNS and CDR2 SASEGT. Trimming took off 10 bases at V and 2 bases at J, with 15 bases between the two ends.

This chain links TRBV19 with TRBJ1-2; the match to TRBD1 covers 7 bases. The CDR3 runs to 15 residues. V lost 5 bases and J lost 2; bases outside the gene matches: 8. Germline values: CDR1 LNHDA, CDR2 SQIVND (reference sequence). The CDR3 region is CASSSSGQRNYGYTF. CDR3 DNA: TGTGCCAGTAGTTCATCGGGACAGCGGAACTATGGCTACACCTTC.

The chain recombines TRBV27 with TRBJ1-5, with TRBD1 matching 7 bases. The trim removed 3 bases at V and 3 bases at J, leaving 2 bases unmatched. The CDR3 is made up of 14 amino acids. Germline V CDR1 and CDR2: MNHEY, SMNVEV (reference sequence). CDR3 coding DNA: TGTGCCAGCAGTTTGGGACAGCTCAATCAGCCCCAGCATTTT. Its translation: CASSLGQLNQPQHF.

V is TRBV5-1 and J is TRBJ2-7; D is perhaps TRBD2 (6 bases). The CDR3 length is 16 residues. Germline CDR1 SGHRS, CDR2 YFSETQ. V lost 0 bases, J lost 4 bases, and 17 bases lay in between. DNA for the CDR3: TGCGCCAGCAGCTTGGTGGGGGATAGCGGTGGGTACGAGCAGTACTTC. As protein: CASSLVGDSGGYEQYF.

The chain joins TRBV6-5 to TRBJ2-7; 7 bases map to TRBD1. Unmatched junction bases numbered 6, after V lost 8 bases and J lost 5 bases. The CDR3 has 12 residues. From germline, CDR1 is MNHEY and CDR2 SVGAGI. CDR3: CASSQGVDEQYF. The DNA for the CDR3 is TGTGCCAGCTCTCAGGGGGTCGACGAGCAGTACTTC.

V gene TRBV27 combines with J gene TRBJ1-1, with 8 bases identical to TRBD1. V lost 5 bases, J lost 11 bases, and 16 bases stayed unmatched. The CDR3 runs to 15 residues. Germline values: CDR1 MNHEY, CDR2 SMNVEV (reference sequence). In nucleotides, the CDR3 is TGTGCCAGCAGTATGAACAAATGGGACAGGCAAGGGGCTTTCTTT. This sequence encodes CASSMNKWDRQGAFF.

The rearrangement joins TRBV20-1 to TRBJ1-1; D may be TRBD1 (5 bases). Trimming took 6 bases from V and 7 from J, leaving 12 bases between them. The CDR3 is made up of 11 amino acids. Looked up from germline, CDR1 is DFQATT and CDR2 is SNEGSKA (reference sequence). For the CDR3, the DNA is TGCAGTGCCCCTACGGGGGATGAAGCTTTCTTT. This gives the protein CSAPTGDEAFF.

This chain connects TRBV5-8 to TRBJ2-4, with 15 nucleotides matching TRBD2. There are 16 residues in the CDR3. CDR1 and CDR2 from the germline V gene are SGHTS and YDEGEE. With 7 bases clipped from V and 3 bases from J, the junction kept 5 bases outside the gene matches. In nucleotides, the CDR3 is TGTGCCAGCCAAGGGACTAGCGGGGGGAGCAAAAACATTCAGTACTTC. Its protein product is CASQGTSGGSKNIQYF.

The chain combines TRBV2 with TRBJ1-5, with D tentatively TRBD1 (6 bases). Trimming took 1 base from V and 1 from J, leaving 14 bases between them. The CDR3 is made up of 17 amino acids. CDR1 and CDR2 (germline): SNHLY, FYNNEI. The CDR3 region is CASSEGVDRPSNQPQHF. The CDR3 region has the DNA TGTGCCAGCAGTGAAGGGGTGGACAGACCAAGCAATCAGCCCCAGCATTTT.